Following are 6 T cell receptor beta chains from one sample sequenced in a study of T cell responses to AZD1222 COVID-19 vaccine. The method was immunoSEQ multiplex PCR; TCRdb's version includes in-frame clones alone and lacks a portion of them. The sample records 100,000 or so clones, around 87% being singletons. Material: peripheral blood, obtained on day 0 of MenACWY control vaccination. These receptors originate from an adult in good health.

This clone has only a few counts. The gene calls are TRBV30 and TRBJ1-1; tentative D call: TRBD1 (6 bases). The CDR3 length is 13 residues. Between the trimmed V and J ends, which lost 0 bases and 6 bases, there was a span of 11 bases. CDR1 is GTSNPN, CDR2 SVGIG, per germline (reference sequence). CDR3 DNA: TGTGCCTGGAGTGTAGGGGGGGGTTCTGAAGCTTTCTTT. Protein sequence: CAWSVGGGSEAFF.

The chain employs TRBV5-1 and TRBJ2-1; 12 positions agree with TRBD2. The V segment lost 3 bases and the J segment 8 bases; nucleotides outside the gene matches: 9. CDR1 SGHRS and CDR2 YFSETQ come from the germline V gene. The CDR3 runs to 16 residues. This CDR3 reads CASSWAPSGGADEQFF. The CDR3 DNA sequence: TGCGCCAGCAGCTGGGCCCCTAGCGGGGGGGCCGATGAGCAGTTCTTC.

CDR3 sequence: CAWSVVRDQPQHF. CDR3 DNA: TGTGCCTGGAGTGTAGTTAGGGATCAGCCCCAGCATTTT. The genes are TRBV30 and TRBJ1-5; the D is unclear. The CDR3 sequence is 13 residues long. The germline CDR1 and CDR2 sequences are GTSNPN and SVGIG (reference sequence). V lost 0 bases and J 5 bases, leaving 8 bases between the germline ends.

The V and J genes are TRBV6-5 and TRBJ1-2; D unresolved. Trimming took off 9 bases at V and 5 bases at J, with 13 bases between the two ends. The CDR3 sequence is 12 residues long. Germline V gives CDR1 MNHEY, CDR2 SVGAGI. In DNA, the CDR3 is TGTGCCAGTGCAAGTGCGGCGTATGGCTACACCTTC. Residues: CASASAAYGYTF.

The chain's CDR3 is CASSELGRWETQYF. For the CDR3, the DNA is TGTGCCAGCAGTGAATTGGGCAGATGGGAGACCCAGTACTTC. This sequence joins TRBV6-1 and TRBJ2-5; no definite D call. The CDR3 consists of 14 residues. The V end lost 2 bases, the J end lost 5 bases, and 12 bases lay between the germline ends. CDR1 and CDR2 (germline): MNHNS, SASEGT.

This chain uses TRBV6-5 with TRBJ2-7; D is unclear. From germline, CDR1 is MNHEY and CDR2 SVGAGI. Trimming took 6 bases from V and 2 from J, leaving 8 bases between them. The CDR3 is made up of 12 amino acids. The CDR3 coding sequence is TGTGCCAGCAGCACCTCCCCCTACGAGCAGTACTTC. Translated: CASSTSPYEQYF.